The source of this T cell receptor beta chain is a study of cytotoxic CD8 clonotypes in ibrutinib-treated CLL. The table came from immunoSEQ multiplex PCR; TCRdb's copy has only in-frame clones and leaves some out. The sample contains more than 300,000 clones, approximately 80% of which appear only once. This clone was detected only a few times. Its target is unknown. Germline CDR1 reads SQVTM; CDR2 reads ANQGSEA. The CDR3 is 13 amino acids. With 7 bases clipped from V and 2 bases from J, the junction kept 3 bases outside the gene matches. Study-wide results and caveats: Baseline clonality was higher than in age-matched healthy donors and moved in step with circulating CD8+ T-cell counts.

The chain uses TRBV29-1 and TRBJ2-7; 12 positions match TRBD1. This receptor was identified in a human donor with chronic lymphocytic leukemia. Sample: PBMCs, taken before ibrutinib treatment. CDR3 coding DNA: TGCAGCGCCGGGACAGGGGGCCCCTACGAGCAGTACTTC. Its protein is CSAGTGGPYEQYF.